Listed below are T cell receptor beta chains from one sample, sequenced in a study of T-cell reconstitution after alpha-beta-depleted transplantation in children. MiXCR, run by TCRdb on the PCR reads, gives a single entry per CDR3 protein. The repertoire includes about 610,000 distinct CDR3 sequences, about 10% of them detected once, and 4% sits in the top ten. Sequenced material: PBMCs from the stem cell graft donor, taken from the stem cell graft. The receptors shown here come from a human donor who donated a stem cell graft to a child with acute myeloid leukemia. Each CDR3 is given with its conserved first and last residue. The D gene is left open where the match is weak. Rows may omit the clone size; those that give it use once, few, many or a size class.

cdr3_aa: CASSHPPAGGPNTGELFF
cdr3_nt: TGTGCCAGCAGCCACCCTCCTGCGGGAGGGCCTAACACCGGGGAGCTGTTTTTT
clone_size: .
v_call: TRBV3-1
d_call: TRBD2
j_call: TRBJ2-2

cdr3_aa: CSGTRGDYGYTF
cdr3_nt: TGCAGCGGGACCAGGGGGGACTATGGCTACACCTTC
clone_size: .
v_call: TRBV29-1
d_call: TRBD1
j_call: TRBJ1-2

cdr3_aa: CASSQAVAGGGTDTQYF
cdr3_nt: TGCGCCAGCAGCCAGGCCGTAGCGGGAGGCGGGACAGATACGCAGTATTTT
clone_size: .
v_call: TRBV4-3
d_call: TRBD2
j_call: TRBJ2-3

cdr3_aa: CASSLGDWDYEQYF
cdr3_nt: TGCGCCAGCAGCTTGGGGGACTGGGACTACGAGCAGTACTTC
clone_size: few
v_call: TRBV5-1
d_call: .
j_call: TRBJ2-7

cdr3_aa: CASSLRAGPPNEQFF
cdr3_nt: TGTGCCAGCAGTTTAAGGGCGGGTCCCCCCAATGAGCAGTTCTTC
clone_size: many
v_call: TRBV12-3/TRBV12-4
d_call: .
j_call: TRBJ2-1

cdr3_aa: CAWSGRGHGTGELFF
cdr3_nt: TGTGCCTGGAGTGGTCGGGGGCACGGCACCGGGGAGCTGTTTTTT
clone_size: few
v_call: TRBV30
d_call: .
j_call: TRBJ2-2

cdr3_aa: CASTLGQRNSPLHF
cdr3_nt: TGTGCCAGCACCCTGGGACAGAGAAATTCACCCCTCCACTTT
clone_size: few
v_call: TRBV12-3/TRBV12-4
d_call: TRBD1
j_call: TRBJ1-6

cdr3_aa: CASSSSAGQGALAKNIQYF
cdr3_nt: TGTGCCAGCAGCTCCTCCGCGGGACAGGGGGCCCTCGCCAAAAACATTCAGTACTTC
clone_size: few
v_call: TRBV3-1
d_call: TRBD1
j_call: TRBJ2-4

cdr3_aa: CASSPGGLSSYNEQFF
cdr3_nt: TGTGCCAGCAGTCCAGGGGGCCTGAGCTCCTACAATGAGCAGTTCTTC
clone_size: few
v_call: TRBV3-1
d_call: TRBD1
j_call: TRBJ2-1

cdr3_aa: CASSLGETRRGYNEQFF
cdr3_nt: TGTGCCAGCAGCTTGGGGGAGACCCGGAGGGGGTACAATGAGCAGTTCTTC
clone_size: .
v_call: TRBV5-5
d_call: .
j_call: TRBJ2-1